The 17 T cell receptor beta chains given below trace back to one sample, sequenced in a study of cytomegalovirus exposure and HLA in healthy donors. 60 Vbeta and 13 Jbeta primers were used in PCR. Method: immunoSEQ multiplex PCR; TCRdb's copy keeps in-frame clones and lacks some. The data contain 120,000 to 150,000 clones, 75% to 80% of them singletons. The sequenced material came from PBMCs. The receptors derive from a male donor in good health and CMV-seronegative.

The rearrangement joins TRBV5-1 to TRBJ1-4; D ambiguous. V was cut by 4 bases and J by 4 bases, with 14 bases left in between. There are 15 residues in the CDR3. Germline CDR1 and CDR2: SGHRS and YFSETQ. This chain's CDR3 is CASSPAERFNEKLFF. The CDR3 nucleotides are TGCGCCAGCAGCCCCGCCGAGAGATTTAATGAAAAACTGTTTTTT.

This rearrangement joins TRBV7-8 to TRBJ2-5; a possible D gene is TRBD1 (6 bases). The CDR3 spans 14 residues. The germline gives CDR1 SGHVS, CDR2 FQNEAQ. Trimming removed 4 bases from V and 0 bases from J, with 9 bases in between. The CDR3 loop is CASSSGTHQETQYF. In DNA form, the CDR3 reads TGTGCCAGCAGCTCCGGGACACACCAAGAGACCCAGTACTTC.

CDR3 sequence reads: CASSEGTQGGVETQYF. The CDR3 DNA follows: TGTGCCAGCAGCGAGGGTACACAGGGTGGGGTGGAGACCCAGTACTTC. The chain is built from TRBV9 and TRBJ2-5; the D gene is possibly TRBD1 (6 bases). This CDR3 is built from 16 residues. Germline values: CDR1 SGDLS, CDR2 YYNGEE. Deletions cut 3 bases from V and 5 bases from J, with 20 bases between.

The J gene is TRBJ1-5, the V gene TRBV6-5, with 8 bases identical to TRBD1. This CDR3 is built from 14 residues. Trimming cost V 6 bases and J 3 bases; bases outside gene matches: 4. Per the germline V gene, CDR1 is MNHEY and CDR2 is SVGAGI. The CDR3 DNA reads TGTGCCAGCAGGGGGACAGGCCCCAATCAGCCCCAGCATTTT. Translation gives CASRGTGPNQPQHF.

This rearrangement joins TRBV4-3 to TRBJ2-5; D uncertain. Germline CDR1 is LGHNA and CDR2 is YSLEER. The CDR3 sequence is 15 residues long. Between the trimmed V and J ends, which lost 0 bases and 0 bases, there was a span of 8 bases. CDR3 amino acids: CASSQEFTDQETQYF. DNA for the CDR3: TGCGCCAGCAGCCAAGAGTTTACGGACCAAGAGACCCAGTACTTC.

V usage is TRBV5-4 and J usage is TRBJ1-2, with D unclear. V gave up 4 bases and J gave up 1 base, with 8 bases separating them. Per germline, CDR1 SGHNT and CDR2 YYREEE (reference sequence). The CDR3 extends over 13 amino acids. The CDR3 sequence: CASSLGYNYGYTF. In DNA form, the CDR3 reads TGTGCCAGCAGCCTGGGTTATAACTATGGCTACACCTTC.

CDR3 coding DNA: TGTGCCAGCAGCGACCAGGCTTCGAATGAGCAGTTCTTC. It is translated as CASSDQASNEQFF. The V call is TRBV14, the J call TRBJ2-1; D unclear. This CDR3 spans 13 amino acids. CDR1 and CDR2 (germline): SGHDN, FVKESK. V dropped 5 bases and J dropped 7 bases, with 12 bases sitting between them.

The chain recombines TRBV27 with TRBJ1-2; the match to TRBD1 covers 10 bases. The CDR3 runs 15 residues. The germline CDR1 and CDR2 sequences are MNHEY and SMNVEV (reference sequence). The V gene end was trimmed by 4 bases and the J gene end by 4 bases; junction bases not matched to a gene: 6. The CDR3 here is CASSSTGGSGYGYTF. DNA of the CDR3: TGTGCCAGCAGTTCGACAGGGGGCAGTGGCTATGGCTACACCTTC.

J is TRBJ2-3 and V is TRBV7-3, with D possibly TRBD1 on 5 matching bases. The V gene's germline CDR1 is SGHTA and CDR2 FQGTGA. V was shortened by 0 bases and J by 4 bases, with 11 bases between the two germline ends. This CDR3 is 15 amino acids long. The CDR3 protein is CASSLTQGGSDTQYF. CDR3 bases: TGTGCCAGCAGCTTAACCCAGGGTGGGTCAGATACGCAGTATTTT.

This chain joins TRBV27 and TRBJ2-7; 8 bases agree with TRBD1. The CDR3 has 14 amino acids. From germline, CDR1 is MNHEY and CDR2 SMNVEV (reference sequence). V shed 5 bases, J shed 1 base, and the junction held 4 bases outside the gene matches. This CDR3 reads CASSPGGGSYEQYF. For the CDR3, the DNA is TGTGCCAGCAGTCCAGGGGGCGGGTCCTACGAGCAGTACTTC.

This chain links TRBV4-3 with TRBJ2-1; TRBD2 matches 10 bases. Trimming took 0 bases from V and 4 from J; bases not matched to a gene: 6. The V gene's germline CDR1 is LGHNA and CDR2 YSLEER. The CDR3 is 17 amino acids. In DNA form, the CDR3 reads TGCGCCAGCAGCCAAGATCTTAAAGCGGGAGGGTACAATGAGCAGTTCTTC. It translates to CASSQDLKAGGYNEQFF.

J is TRBJ2-1 and V is TRBV13; D may be TRBD1 (6 bases). V lost 5 bases to trimming and J lost 3 bases, with 11 bases between them. CDR3 length: 14 amino acids. Germline V gene data show CDR1 as PRHDT and CDR2 as FYEKMQ (reference sequence). CDR3 in amino acids: CASSPTGNYNEQFF. The CDR3 DNA reads as TGTGCCAGCAGCCCTACAGGGAACTACAATGAGCAGTTCTTC.

V is TRBV7-9 and J is TRBJ2-5; maybe TRBD1 (6 bases). The germline gives CDR1 SEHNR, CDR2 FQNEAQ (reference sequence). The ends were cut back, 0 bases at V and 5 bases at J, with 25 bases in the middle. CDR3 size: 19 residues. The CDR3 nucleotides are TGTGCCAGCAGCTTAGCCGACAGGATTTTAGGGACCGCACTGGAGACCCAGTACTTC. As protein: CASSLADRILGTALETQYF.

As for this clone: At one of its ends the junction is not consistent with the germline gene, which may arise from a read error. The genes are TRBV15 and TRBJ2-2, with D possibly matching TRBD2 (5 bases). Germline values: CDR1 LNHNV, CDR2 YYDKDF (reference sequence). The CDR3 covers 14 residues. The CDR3 sequence is CAASRGGSTGELFF. Here the CDR3 DNA reads TGTGCCGCCAGCAGAGGCGGGTCCACCGGGGAGCTGTTTTTT.

The chain carries TRBV28 and TRBJ1-5, with D possibly matching TRBD1 (5 bases). This CDR3 spans 15 amino acids. Germline values: CDR1 MDHEN, CDR2 SYDVKM. V lost 2 bases, J lost 2 bases, and 10 bases lay in between. The CDR3 DNA reads TGTGCCAGCAGTTTACGGGGGGTCGGCAATCAGCCCCAGCATTTT. The encoded protein is CASSLRGVGNQPQHF.

This chain links TRBV6-5 with TRBJ1-5, with D hard to call. Trimming took off 0 bases at V and 3 bases at J, with 9 bases between the two ends. Germline assignment: CDR1 MNHEY and CDR2 SVGAGI. The CDR3 contains 15 residues. The CDR3 DNA reads TGTGCCAGCAGTTACTCTAACGGGAACAATCAGCCCCAGCATTTT. It codes for CASSYSNGNNQPQHF.

This clone appeared once. V and J are TRBV7-9 and TRBJ2-7; 9 positions agree with TRBD1. CDR3 size: 14 residues. V was pared by 4 bases and J by 3 bases, with 4 bases of the junction left unmatched. CDR1 is SEHNR, CDR2 FQNEAQ, per germline (reference sequence). The CDR3 nucleotides are TGTGCCAGCAGCTCGACAGGGGGTAACTACGAGCAGTACTTC. It specifies CASSSTGGNYEQYF.